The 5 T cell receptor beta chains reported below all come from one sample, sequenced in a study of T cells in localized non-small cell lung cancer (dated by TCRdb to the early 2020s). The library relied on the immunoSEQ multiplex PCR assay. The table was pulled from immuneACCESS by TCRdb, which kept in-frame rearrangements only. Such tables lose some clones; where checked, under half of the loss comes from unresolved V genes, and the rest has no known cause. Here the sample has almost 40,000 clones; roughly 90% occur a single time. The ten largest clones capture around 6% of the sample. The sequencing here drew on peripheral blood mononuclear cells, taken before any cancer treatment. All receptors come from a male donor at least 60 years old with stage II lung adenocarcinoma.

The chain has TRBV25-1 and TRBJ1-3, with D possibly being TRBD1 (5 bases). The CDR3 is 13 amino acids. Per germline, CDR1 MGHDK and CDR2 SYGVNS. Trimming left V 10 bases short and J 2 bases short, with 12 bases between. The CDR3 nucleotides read TGTGCCACGGCTGGCAGGGCTGGAAACACCATATATTTT. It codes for CATAGRAGNTIYF.

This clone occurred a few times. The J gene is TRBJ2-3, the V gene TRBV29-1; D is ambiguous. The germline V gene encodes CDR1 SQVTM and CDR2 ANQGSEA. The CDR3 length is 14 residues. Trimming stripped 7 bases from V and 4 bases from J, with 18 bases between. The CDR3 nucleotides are TGCAGCGGAAGCCCTGACCTCGGAGCAGATACGCAGTATTTT. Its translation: CSGSPDLGADTQYF.

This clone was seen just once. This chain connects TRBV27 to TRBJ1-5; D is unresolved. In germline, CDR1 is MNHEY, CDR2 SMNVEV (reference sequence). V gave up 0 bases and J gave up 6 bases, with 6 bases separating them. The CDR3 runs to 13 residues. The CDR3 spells CASSLSPGQPQHF. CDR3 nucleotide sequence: TGTGCCAGCAGTTTATCTCCGGGTCAGCCCCAGCATTTT.

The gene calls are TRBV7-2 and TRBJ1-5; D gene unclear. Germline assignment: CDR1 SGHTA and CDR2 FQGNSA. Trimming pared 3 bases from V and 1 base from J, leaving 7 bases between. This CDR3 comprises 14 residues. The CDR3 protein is CASSFVDSNQPQHF. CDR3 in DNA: TGTGCCAGCAGCTTTGTAGACAGCAATCAGCCCCAGCATTTT.

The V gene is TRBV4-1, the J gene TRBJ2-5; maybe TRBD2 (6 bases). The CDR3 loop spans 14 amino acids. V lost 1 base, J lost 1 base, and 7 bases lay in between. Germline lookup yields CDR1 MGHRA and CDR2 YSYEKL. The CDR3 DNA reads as TGCGCCAGCAGCCAAGGTAGCGGCCAAGAGACCCAGTACTTC. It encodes CASSQGSGQETQYF.